This T cell receptor beta chain was recorded in a study of blood T cell repertoires in COVID-19. The overall study: There were acute and convalescent COVID-19 samples, and they came from the United States, Italy and Spain. The analysed material was cDNA or gDNA that came from T cells, B-cell-depleted T cells, or PBMCs.

In the study's own analysis: Amplification with reference gene primers provided the estimates of nucleated cell counts. Clones were read by immunoSEQ multiplex PCR, and TCRdb kept only the in-frame ones, dropping some. V, J and clone size were drawn from that table, and D and trimming were deduced from the DNA. The sample gives 70,000 to 80,000 clones, roughly 86% of which show up once; 12% is in the top ten. V was pared by 1 base and J by 3 bases, with 13 bases between. This CDR3 contains 15 residues. CDR1 is SGHTA and CDR2 is FQGNSA in the germline V gene. This sequence originates from a human donor in a cohort sampled during active COVID-19. The sequencing input was peripheral blood. This sequence joins TRBV7-2 and TRBJ2-7, with D maybe TRBD2 (5 bases). DNA of the CDR3: TGTGCCAGCAGCTTAGGCTCAGCGGAGTACTACGAGCAGTACTTC. It translates to CASSLGSAEYYEQYF.